This TCR beta chain was recorded in a study of cytomegalovirus exposure and HLA in healthy donors. Study overall: Earlier, approximately 110 million unique TCR beta sequences were recovered from roughly 170 million T cells by an analysis. Findings and limits, study-wide: Certain indistinguishable V segments, among them TRBV6-2 and TRBV6-3, were excluded. No immune exposure information besides CMV serostatus was available. Common viral pathogens (according to a later analysis) appeared linked to several of the most significant clusters.

PCR involved 60 Vbeta and 13 Jbeta primers. TCRdb keeps only in-frame clones here, not all; method: immunoSEQ multiplex PCR. The sample lists 70,000 to 95,000 clones; about 84% were seen once. With respect to this clone: Its specificity is unknown.

CDR3 length equals 12 residues. Trimming left V 7 bases short and J 0 bases short, with 6 bases between. Germline values: CDR1 MNHNY, CDR2 SVGAGI (reference sequence). The TCR was taken from a young man in good health and CMV-seronegative. The chain is built from TRBV6-6 and TRBJ1-1; D is unresolved. The sequencing sample was made of PBMCs. CDR3: CASNTLNTEAFF. The CDR3 nucleotides read TGTGCCAGCAACACACTGAACACTGAAGCTTTCTTT.